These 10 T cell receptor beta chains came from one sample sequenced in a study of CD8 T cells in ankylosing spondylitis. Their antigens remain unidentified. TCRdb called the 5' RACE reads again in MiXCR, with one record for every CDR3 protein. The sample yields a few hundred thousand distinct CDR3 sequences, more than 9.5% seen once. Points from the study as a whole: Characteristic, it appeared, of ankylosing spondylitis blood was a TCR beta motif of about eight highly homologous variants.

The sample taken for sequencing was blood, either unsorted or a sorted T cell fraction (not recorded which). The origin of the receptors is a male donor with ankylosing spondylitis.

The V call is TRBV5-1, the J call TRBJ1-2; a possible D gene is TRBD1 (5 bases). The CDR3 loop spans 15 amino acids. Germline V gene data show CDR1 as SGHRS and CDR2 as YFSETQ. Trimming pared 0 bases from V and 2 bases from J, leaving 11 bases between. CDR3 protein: CASSLAAGGNYGYTF. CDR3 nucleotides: TGCGCCAGCAGCTTGGCCGCGGGGGGGAACTATGGCTACACCTTC.

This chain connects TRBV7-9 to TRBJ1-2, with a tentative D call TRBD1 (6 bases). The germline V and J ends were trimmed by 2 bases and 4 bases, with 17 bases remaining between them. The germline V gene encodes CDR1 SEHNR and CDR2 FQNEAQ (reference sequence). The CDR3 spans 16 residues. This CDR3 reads CASSLPRDNLLYGYTF. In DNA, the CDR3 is TGTGCCAGCAGCTTACCCCGGGACAACTTGCTCTATGGCTACACCTTC.

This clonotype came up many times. CDR3 nucleotide sequence: TGCGCCAGCAGCTTGGGGCCGGGAGCCGGCACCGGGGAGCTGTTTTTT. Translating gives CASSLGPGAGTGELFF. The V gene is TRBV5-1, the J gene TRBJ2-2; possible D gene TRBD2, 6 bases. CDR1 and CDR2 (germline): SGHRS, YFSETQ. V was pared by 0 bases and J by 4 bases, with 13 bases between. The CDR3 totals 16 residues.

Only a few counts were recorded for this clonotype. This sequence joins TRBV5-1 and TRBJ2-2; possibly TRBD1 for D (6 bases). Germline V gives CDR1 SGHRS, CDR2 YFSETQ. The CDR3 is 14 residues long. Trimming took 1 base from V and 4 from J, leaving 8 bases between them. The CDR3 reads CASSLTQGTGELFF. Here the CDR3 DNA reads TGCGCCAGCAGCTTGACACAGGGCACCGGGGAGCTGTTTTTT.

This chain's CDR3 is CASHEVGNTIYF. DNA for the CDR3: TGTGCCAGCCACGAGGTCGGAAACACCATATATTTT. V and J are TRBV28 and TRBJ1-3; D unresolved. Trimming took off 8 bases at V and 4 bases at J, with 9 bases between the two ends. This CDR3 spans 12 amino acids. The germline V gene encodes CDR1 MDHEN and CDR2 SYDVKM.

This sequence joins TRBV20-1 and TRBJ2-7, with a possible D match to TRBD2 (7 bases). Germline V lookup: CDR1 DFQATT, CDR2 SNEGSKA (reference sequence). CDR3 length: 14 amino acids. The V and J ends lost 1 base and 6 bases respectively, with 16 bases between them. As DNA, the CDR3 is TGCAGTGCTAGAGTTCCAACAGGGACTACCGAGCAGTACGTC. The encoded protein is CSARVPTGTTEQYV.

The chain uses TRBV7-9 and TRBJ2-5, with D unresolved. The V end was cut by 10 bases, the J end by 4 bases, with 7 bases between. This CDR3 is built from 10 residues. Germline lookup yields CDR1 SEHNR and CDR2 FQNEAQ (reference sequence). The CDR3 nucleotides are TGTGCCACCGGACGAGAGACCCAGTACTTC. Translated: CATGRETQYF.

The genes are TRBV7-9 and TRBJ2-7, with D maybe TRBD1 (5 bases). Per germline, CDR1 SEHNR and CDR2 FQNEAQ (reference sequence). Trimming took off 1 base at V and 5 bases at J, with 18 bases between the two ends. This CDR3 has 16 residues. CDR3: CASSLGAAGLTHEQYF. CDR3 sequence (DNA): TGTGCCAGCAGCTTAGGGGCGGCAGGGCTAACCCACGAGCAGTACTTC.

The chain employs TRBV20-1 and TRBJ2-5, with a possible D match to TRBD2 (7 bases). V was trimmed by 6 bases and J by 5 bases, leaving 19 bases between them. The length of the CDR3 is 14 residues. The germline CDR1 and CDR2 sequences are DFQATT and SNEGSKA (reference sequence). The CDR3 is CSALRGGYGETQYF. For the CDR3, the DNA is TGCAGTGCCCTGAGGGGGGGTTACGGGGAGACCCAGTACTTC.

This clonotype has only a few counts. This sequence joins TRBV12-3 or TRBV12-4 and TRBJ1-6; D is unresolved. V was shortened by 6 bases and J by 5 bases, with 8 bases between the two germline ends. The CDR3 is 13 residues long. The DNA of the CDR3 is TGTGCCAGCAGACCATCACATAATTCACCCCTCCACTTT. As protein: CASRPSHNSPLHF.